This TCR beta chain was identified in a study of regulatory T cells in long-lasting Graves disease (dated by TCRdb to about 2021). At the level of the whole study: Newly diagnosed Graves' disease patients had taken antithyroid drugs for less than 3 months. The study took place in China and was registered as a clinical trial. A total of around 35 samples underwent TCR sequencing: about 13 from persistent and 20 from newly diagnosed Graves' disease patients. Persistent Graves' disease patients were compared with newly diagnosed Graves' disease patients by peripheral blood TCR sequencing and RNA sequencing. The research as a whole found: Sequencing and analysis were limited to the TCR beta chain. Because the primary lesion, thyroid tissue, could not be accessed, the study looked at peripheral blood alone. Persistent Graves' disease patients showed lower TCR Shannon entropy and fewer highly expanded clones than newly diagnosed patients, suggesting clonal expansion. The authors noted that the small sample size was a limitation that may lower accuracy. A larger number of public clonotypes was shared among persistent patients (approximately 3,000) than among newly diagnosed patients (around 890). Preferential use of TRBV28, TRBJ1-2 and TRBJ2-5 was observed in persistent disease, whereas TRBV20-1 and TRBJ2-1 were favored in newly diagnosed disease.

This clonotype was picked up a small number of times. No antigen is known for it. One base away there is no much larger clone; base qualities are not given. In light of the paper, this sample's time point label describes: newly diagnosed GD, antithyroid drugs for less than 3 months. For both TCR sequencing and RNA sequencing, RNA was extracted from PBMCs in TRIzol. The diagnosis of Graves' disease followed American Thyroid Association guidelines. Patients for the study were recruited at an endocrinology department in Xi'an, China. From each patient, 8 to 10 milliliters of peripheral blood was collected into an EDTA anticoagulant tube. PBMCs were isolated by Ficoll Paque Plus density gradient separation without further T cell sorting. An Agilent 2100 Bioanalyzer and agarose gel were used to assess RNA quality, and a NanoDrop 2000 was used to measure RNA concentration. Library preparation was by multiplex PCR. Sequencing relied on an Illumina HiSeq 4000. To build TCR beta libraries, CDR3 regions were amplified by Arm-PCR using iRepertoire HTBI primers. Before sequencing, the PCR products went through gel purification. In the paper's pipeline: Across samples, some 62 TRBV and 15 or so TRBJ segments were identified and used for gene usage analysis of CDR3 amino acid clonotypes. Filtered high-quality paired reads were merged into contigs using COPE and FqMerger. BLAST was used to align contigs to the IMGT TRBV, TRBD and TRBJ reference genes, and CDR3 was defined following IMGT. Any clonotype with a frequency above 0.1% was classified as a highly expanded clone. Shannon entropy served as the measure of repertoire diversity, while the Gini coefficient captured V-J evenness. Public clonotypes were defined as clonotypes shared by more than one individual. TCRdb reanalyzed the raw reads on its own, using fastp at Q25 for trimming and MiXCR for clone calling, and kept in-frame beta chains. CDR3 protein sequences are deduplicated, and each keeps its most common genes and DNA. What appears here as the V and J calls and clone size reflects TCRdb's work, not the paper's. The sample includes about 360,000 distinct CDR3 sequences, with 15% to 20% observed a single time. The top ten clonotypes cover 20% of the sample.

In the germline V gene, CDR1 corresponds to SGHRS and CDR2 to YFSETQ. Here V drops 5 bases and J drops 0 bases, and the junction holds 4 bases not matched to any gene. Including cysteine and phenylalanine, the CDR3 has 14 amino acids. CDR3 DNA is the only sequence kept; it has 42 bases, read in frame from the first base. These records were also assigned to another study, of T cells in Graves' hyperthyroidism and ophthalmopathy. Per that second paper: Stable Graves' hyperthyroidism was defined as the absence of progression to ophthalmopathy over 18 months of follow-up. Hyperthyroidism patients were newly diagnosed, had a disease duration of under 2 months, and were aged 18 to 65 years. Any patient with an uncontrolled infection, another autoimmune disease, pregnancy or lactation was excluded. Diagnoses were established on the basis of clinical symptoms, serum thyroxine and TRAb, thyroid ultrasound, and orbital computed tomography. A first-round RT-PCR of the TCR CDR3 used the HTBI primer set with the Qiagen OneStep RT-PCR kit. Most expanded thyroid clonotypes (frequency above 0.001) were also detected in blood, a finding suggesting that blood repertoires may reflect thyroid immune responses. Ophthalmopathy was separated from stable hyperthyroidism by a 13 V-J signature model, with 87.88% sensitivity and 81% to 83% specificity obtained in cross-validation and 80%/75% obtained in testing. During validation, the model predicted progression to ophthalmopathy a median of about 6.5 months ahead of onset, with roughly 65% sensitivity and 72.22% specificity. To identify TCR V-J signatures that set the groups apart, the researchers used a discovery cohort of about a hundred patients, made up of approximately 43 with Graves' ophthalmopathy and about 59 with stable Graves' hyperthyroidism. Whether ophthalmopathy could be predicted prospectively was tested in an independent validation cohort made up of about 18 hyperthyroidism patients plus 17 patients who later progressed to ophthalmopathy. The roughly 100 discovery patients were divided at random into training and test sets in a 7:3 ratio. In addition, the study compared T-cell repertoires in thyroid tissue and in blood from roughly six Graves' hyperthyroidism patients. After sampling, hyperthyroidism patients received methimazole starting at 30 mg daily, and ophthalmopathy patients received high-dose intravenous methylprednisolone. Libraries were constructed in a second round of multiplex PCR, after which size selection and purification were carried out. Libraries were sequenced paired-end with 100 bp reads on an Illumina HiSeq2000. SOAPnuke was used to process the raw data, with reads discarded if the reads contained adapters or uncalled bases, had a mean Phred below 15, or lacked an exact constant-primer or identifier match. COPE v1.2.5 was used to merge high-quality paired reads, and clonotypes were defined as unique nucleotide sequences. MiTCR v1.1 was used to align the clonotypes against IMGT TRBV, TRBD and TRBJ reference segments. Analysis was restricted to V-J combinations with a frequency above 0.0001, which covered about 99% of repertoires. A TCS score was defined as the ratio of F50 (clonal expansion) to E x V (chaos), with BLOSUM62-based TCRdist applied between CDR3 peptides within each V-J. Welch's t-statistics and random forest reduced 500 to 550 V-J features to about 12, which were used in a naive Bayes classifier (R e1071). Sample size was not statistically predetermined, and blinding of investigators to group allocation was not performed. The paper describes TCR Vbeta CDR3 sequencing of 130 to 150 peripheral blood samples, made up of about 40 ophthalmopathy patients, 70 to 75 hyperthyroidism patients and about 17 progressor patients.

Rearrangement joined TRBV5-1 to TRBJ2-7, with 8 junctional bases fitting TRBD1. This specimen was peripheral blood mononuclear cells (PBMCs), taken at new diagnosis, from a patient treated with antithyroid drugs. The sequence was obtained from a woman in her late teens or twenties with Graves disease. Donor details come from another sample of the same person, matched by shared clones. The CDR3 here reads CASRAGTGSYEQYF. The nucleotides are TGCGCCAGCAGGGCCGGGACAGGCTCCTACGAGCAGTACTTC.